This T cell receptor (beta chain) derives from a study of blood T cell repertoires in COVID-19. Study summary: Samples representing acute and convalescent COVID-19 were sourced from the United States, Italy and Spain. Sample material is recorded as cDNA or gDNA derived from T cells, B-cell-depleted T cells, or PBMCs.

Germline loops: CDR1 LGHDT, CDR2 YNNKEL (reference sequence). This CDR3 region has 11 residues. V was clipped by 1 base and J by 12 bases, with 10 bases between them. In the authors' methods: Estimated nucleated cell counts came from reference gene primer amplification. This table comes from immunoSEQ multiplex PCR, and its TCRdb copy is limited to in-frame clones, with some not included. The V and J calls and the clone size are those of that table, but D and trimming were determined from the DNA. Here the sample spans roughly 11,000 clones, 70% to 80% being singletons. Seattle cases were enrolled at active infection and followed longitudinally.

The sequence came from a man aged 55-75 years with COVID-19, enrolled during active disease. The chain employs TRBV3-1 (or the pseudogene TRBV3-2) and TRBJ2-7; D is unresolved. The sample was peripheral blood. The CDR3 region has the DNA TGTGCCAGCAGCCAAGGTCAGGCTTCGTACTTC. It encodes CASSQGQASYF.